This TCR beta chain comes out of a study of T cell responses to AZD1222 COVID-19 vaccine. Study observations and caveats: Baseline antibody screening turned up just a handful of seropositive AZD1222 recipients. Per reports, nearly half of all spike-specific TCRs target regions that are unmutated in variants.

Remarks on this clone: Its antigen is undetermined.

Profiled with immunoSEQ multiplex PCR; TCRdb holds only in-frame clones, not every one. The sample holds 130,000 to 150,000 clones, 85% to 95% seen once. This CDR3 spans 14 amino acids. With 7 bases removed from V and 3 bases from J, the gap between germline ends came to 13 bases. CDR1 and CDR2 (germline): SNHLY, FYNNEI. Here the sequenced sample was peripheral blood, taken after recovery from COVID-19. This chain uses TRBV2 with TRBJ1-5; D is perhaps TRBD1 (6 bases). This TCR came from an adult who had recovered from COVID-19. The CDR3 sequence is CASTQDSLNQPQHF. Written as DNA, the CDR3 is TGTGCCAGCACCCAGGACAGCCTCAATCAGCCCCAGCATTTT.